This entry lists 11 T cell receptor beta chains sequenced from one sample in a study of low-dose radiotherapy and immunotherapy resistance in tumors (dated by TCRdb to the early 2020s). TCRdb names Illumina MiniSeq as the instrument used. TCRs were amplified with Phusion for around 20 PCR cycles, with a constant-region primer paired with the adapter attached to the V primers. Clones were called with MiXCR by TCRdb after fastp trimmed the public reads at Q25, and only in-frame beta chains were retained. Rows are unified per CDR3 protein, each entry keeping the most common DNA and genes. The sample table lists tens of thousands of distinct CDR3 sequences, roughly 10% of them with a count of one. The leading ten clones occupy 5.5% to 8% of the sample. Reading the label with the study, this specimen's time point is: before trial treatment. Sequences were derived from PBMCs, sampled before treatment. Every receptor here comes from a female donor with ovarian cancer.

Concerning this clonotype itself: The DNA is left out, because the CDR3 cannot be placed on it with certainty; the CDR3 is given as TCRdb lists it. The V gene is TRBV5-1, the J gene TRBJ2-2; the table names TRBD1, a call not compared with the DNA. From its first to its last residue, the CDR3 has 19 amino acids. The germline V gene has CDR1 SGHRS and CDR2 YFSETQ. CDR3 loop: CASSRKPKWTGRTGELFFF.

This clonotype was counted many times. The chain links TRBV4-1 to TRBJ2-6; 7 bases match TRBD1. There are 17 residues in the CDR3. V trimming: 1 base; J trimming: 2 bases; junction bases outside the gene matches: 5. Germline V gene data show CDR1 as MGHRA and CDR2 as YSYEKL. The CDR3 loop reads CASSQVEGAAGANVLTF. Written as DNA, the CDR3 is TGCGCCAGCAGCCAAGTAGAGGGGGCGGCTGGGGCCAACGTCCTGACTTTC.

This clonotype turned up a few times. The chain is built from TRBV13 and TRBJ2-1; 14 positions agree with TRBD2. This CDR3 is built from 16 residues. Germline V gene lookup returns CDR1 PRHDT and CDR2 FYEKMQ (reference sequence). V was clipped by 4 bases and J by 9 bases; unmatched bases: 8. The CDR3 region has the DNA TGTGCCAGCAGCTCAGGACTAGCGGGGGGCCGTGGTGAGCAGTTCTTC. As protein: CASSSGLAGGRGEQFF.

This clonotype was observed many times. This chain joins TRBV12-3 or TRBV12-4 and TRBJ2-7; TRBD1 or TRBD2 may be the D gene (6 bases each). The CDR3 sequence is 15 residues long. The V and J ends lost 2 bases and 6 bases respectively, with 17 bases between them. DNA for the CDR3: TGTGCCAGCAGTTTATCAAGGTTTCGGGGGCGCGAGCAGTACTTC. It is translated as CASSLSRFRGREQYF.

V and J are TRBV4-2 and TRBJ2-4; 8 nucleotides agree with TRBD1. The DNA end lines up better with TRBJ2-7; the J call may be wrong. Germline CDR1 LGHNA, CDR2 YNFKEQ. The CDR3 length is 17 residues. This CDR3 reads CASSQEPTGDGSYEQYF. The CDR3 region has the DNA TGTGCCAGCAGCCAAGAGCCGACAGGGGACGGCTCCTACGAGCAGTACTTC.

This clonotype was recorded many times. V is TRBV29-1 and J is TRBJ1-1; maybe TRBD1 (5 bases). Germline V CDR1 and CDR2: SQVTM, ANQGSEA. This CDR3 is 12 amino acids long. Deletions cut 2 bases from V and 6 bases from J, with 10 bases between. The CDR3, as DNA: TGCAGCGTTGAATTGGGGCCCGCTGAAGCTTTCTTT. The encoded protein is CSVELGPAEAFF.

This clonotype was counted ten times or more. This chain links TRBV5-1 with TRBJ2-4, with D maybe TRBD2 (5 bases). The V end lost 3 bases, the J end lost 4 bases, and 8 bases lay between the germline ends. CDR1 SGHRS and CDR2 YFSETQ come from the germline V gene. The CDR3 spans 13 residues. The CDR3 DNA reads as TGCGCCAGCAGCTCCGGACTTAAAAACATTCAGTACTTC. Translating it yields CASSSGLKNIQYF.

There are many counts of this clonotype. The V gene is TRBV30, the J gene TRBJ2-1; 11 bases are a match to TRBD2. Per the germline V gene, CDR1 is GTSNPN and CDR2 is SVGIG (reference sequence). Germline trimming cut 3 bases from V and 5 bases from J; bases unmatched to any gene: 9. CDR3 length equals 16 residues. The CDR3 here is CAWSLLSGGANNEQFF. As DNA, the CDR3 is TGTGCCTGGAGCCTCCTTAGCGGGGGGGCAAACAATGAGCAGTTCTTC.

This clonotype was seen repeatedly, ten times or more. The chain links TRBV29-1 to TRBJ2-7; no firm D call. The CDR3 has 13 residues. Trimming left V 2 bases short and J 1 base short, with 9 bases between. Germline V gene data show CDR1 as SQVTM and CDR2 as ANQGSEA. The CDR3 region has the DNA TGCAGCGTTGAACCTCCCGGGTCCTACGAGCAGTACTTC. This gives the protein CSVEPPGSYEQYF.

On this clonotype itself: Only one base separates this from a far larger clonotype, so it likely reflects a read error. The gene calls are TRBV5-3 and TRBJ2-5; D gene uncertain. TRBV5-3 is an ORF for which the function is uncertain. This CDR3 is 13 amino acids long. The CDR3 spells CVSSLALTETQYF. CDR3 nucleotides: TGTGTCAGCAGCTTGGCATTGACGGAGACCCAGTACTTC.

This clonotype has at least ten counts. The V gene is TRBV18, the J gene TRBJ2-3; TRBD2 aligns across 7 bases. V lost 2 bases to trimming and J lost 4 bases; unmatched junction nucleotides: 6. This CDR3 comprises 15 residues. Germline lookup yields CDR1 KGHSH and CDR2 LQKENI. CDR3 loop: CASSPSVGGSDTQYF. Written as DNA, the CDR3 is TGTGCCAGCTCACCATCTGTCGGGGGGTCAGATACGCAGTATTTT.